Sequencing of this T cell receptor beta chain was carried out in a study of high-grade serous ovarian cancer treatment subgroups. The V end was cut by 7 bases, the J end by 6 bases, with 15 bases between. The CDR3 totals 14 residues. In germline, CDR1 is LNHDA, CDR2 SQIVND (reference sequence). Tumor tissue was taken before any definitive surgery or chemotherapy was given. TCRdb's table, derived via immunoSEQ multiplex PCR, lists solely in-frame clones and lacks some. In the table there are 2,000 to 2,500 clones, approximately 81% of which are singletons. The specimen was tumor tissue. This chain connects TRBV19 to TRBJ2-2; D uncertain. This receptor was obtained from a human donor with high-grade serous ovarian cancer. The CDR3 is CASTTTFPAGELFF. DNA for the CDR3: TGTGCCAGTACCACGACCTTCCCGGCCGGGGAGCTGTTTTTT. Complete variable domain (other parts from reference TRBV19 and TRBJ2-2): DGGITQSPKYLFRKEGQNVTLSCEQNLNHDAMYWYRQDPGQGLRLIYYSQIVNDFQKGDIAEGYSVSREKKESFPLTVTSAQKNPTAFYLCASTTTFPAGELFFGEGSRLTVL.